One and the same sample provided the 19 T cell receptor beta chains below, sequenced in a study of blood T cell repertoires in COVID-19. Only in-frame clones appear in the TCRdb table, and some are missing; sequencing was by immunoSEQ multiplex PCR. There are 450,000 or so clones in the sample; 80% to 90% occur only once, and 0.8% to 0.9% lies in the top ten. The specimen was peripheral blood. These receptors were collected from a man younger than 30 with COVID-19, enrolled during active disease.

This clone was found once. CDR3: CASRSQGHLNNEQFF. The CDR3 DNA is TGTGCCAGCAGATCCCAAGGACACCTCAACAATGAGCAGTTCTTC. V is TRBV6-5 and J is TRBJ2-1, with D maybe TRBD1 (5 bases). V lost 6 bases and J lost 5, with 17 bases in between. Germline-derived CDR1 and CDR2 are MNHEY and SVGAGI. The CDR3 is 15 amino acids.

V and J are TRBV19 and TRBJ1-1; D remains ambiguous. CDR1 is LNHDA, CDR2 SQIVND, per germline (reference sequence). This CDR3 spans 15 amino acids. Trimming removed 0 bases from V and 1 base from J, with 9 bases in between. CDR3 sequence: CASSIDPEGNTEAFF. The CDR3 DNA follows: TGTGCCAGTAGTATAGACCCCGAGGGGAACACTGAAGCTTTCTTT. The complete variable domain, with remaining parts taken from reference TRBV19 and TRBJ1-1, reads DGGITQSPKYLFRKEGQNVTLSCEQNLNHDAMYWYRQDPGQGLRLIYYSQIVNDFQKGDIAEGYSVSREKKESFPLTVTSAQKNPTAFYLCASSIDPEGNTEAFFGQGTRLTVV.

The rearrangement uses TRBV7-6 and TRBJ1-2; unclear D gene. This CDR3 is 13 amino acids long. Deletions cut 1 base from V and 4 bases from J, with 7 bases between. The germline V gene has CDR1 SGHVS and CDR2 FNYEAQ. In DNA form, the CDR3 reads TGTGCCAGCAGCTTAGGGGAGGGCTATGGCTACACCTTC. It translates to CASSLGEGYGYTF.

This clone was detected only once. This chain uses TRBV12-5 with TRBJ1-1, with D perhaps TRBD1 (6 bases). V lost 1 base, J lost 7 bases, and 13 bases lay in between. The CDR3 loop spans 14 amino acids. Germline loops: CDR1 LGHNT, CDR2 FRNRAP. CDR3 sequence (DNA): TGTGCTAGTGGTTTGGGCGGACAGCCGGGTGAAGCTTTCTTT. Translation: CASGLGGQPGEAFF. The full variable domain, with the rest looked up from reference TRBV12-5 and TRBJ1-1, is DARVTQTPRHKVTEMGQEVTMRCQPILGHNTVFWYRQTMMQGLELLAYFRNRAPLDDSGMPKDRFSAEMPDATLATLKIQPSEPRDSAVYFCASGLGGQPGEAFFGQGTRLTVV.

This chain links TRBV4-1 with TRBJ1-4; no reliable D call. V gave up 2 bases and J gave up 10 bases, with 11 bases separating them. Germline CDR1 reads MGHRA; CDR2 reads YSYEKL. The CDR3 has 13 amino acids. Here the CDR3 DNA reads TGCGCCAGCAGCCAATCCGTCCGCGGAAAACTGTTTTTT. It is translated as CASSQSVRGKLFF.

The V gene is TRBV7-9, the J gene TRBJ1-4; 8 bases are shared with TRBD1. Germline V lookup: CDR1 SEHNR, CDR2 FQNEAQ (reference sequence). The CDR3 runs 17 residues. V lost 3 bases and J lost 1; bases outside the gene matches: 7. The DNA for the CDR3 is TGTGCCAGCAGCTTGGCAGGAACAGGGGGAACTAATGAAAAACTGTTTTTT. This gives the protein CASSLAGTGGTNEKLFF.

The chain links TRBV6-5 to TRBJ1-4; D might be TRBD1 (6 bases). The CDR3 contains 14 residues. Germline CDR1 reads MNHEY; CDR2 reads SVGAGI. Trimming pared 5 bases from V and 11 bases from J, leaving 18 bases between. For the CDR3, the DNA is TGTGCCAGCAGTCCCCGGGACACTGGATGGAAACTGTTTTTT. This gives the protein CASSPRDTGWKLFF.

As DNA, the CDR3 is TGCGCCAGCTCGGATGGGGGGGCGAACACTGAAGCTTTCTTT. It encodes CASSDGGANTEAFF. This chain connects TRBV10-1 to TRBJ1-1; a possible D gene is TRBD1 (6 bases). CDR1 WNHNN and CDR2 SYGVQD come from the germline V gene (reference sequence). Trimming took 8 bases from V and 1 from J, leaving 14 bases between them. The CDR3 runs 14 residues.

This sequence joins TRBV19 and TRBJ2-3; D may be TRBD2 (6 bases). This CDR3 has 16 residues. The V end lost 2 bases, the J end lost 2 bases, and 14 bases lay between the germline ends. From germline, CDR1 is LNHDA and CDR2 SQIVND (reference sequence). The CDR3 reads CASSIMSSVVTDTQYF. The CDR3 DNA reads TGTGCCAGTAGTATAATGTCTAGCGTAGTCACAGATACGCAGTATTTT. The full variable domain, rest sourced from reference TRBV19 and TRBJ2-3, is DGGITQSPKYLFRKEGQNVTLSCEQNLNHDAMYWYRQDPGQGLRLIYYSQIVNDFQKGDIAEGYSVSREKKESFPLTVTSAQKNPTAFYLCASSIMSSVVTDTQYFGPGTRLTVL.

The V and J genes are TRBV19 and TRBJ2-3, with 9 bases lining up with TRBD1. The CDR3 has 15 residues. V trimming: 6 bases; J trimming: 3 bases; junction bases outside the gene matches: 7. Per the germline V gene, CDR1 is LNHDA and CDR2 is SQIVND (reference sequence). This chain's CDR3 is CASRLRTGETDTQYF. CDR3 nucleotides: TGTGCCAGTAGATTACGGACAGGGGAAACAGATACGCAGTATTTT. Variable domain in full (rest from reference TRBV19 and TRBJ2-3): DGGITQSPKYLFRKEGQNVTLSCEQNLNHDAMYWYRQDPGQGLRLIYYSQIVNDFQKGDIAEGYSVSREKKESFPLTVTSAQKNPTAFYLCASRLRTGETDTQYFGPGTRLTVL.

The J gene is TRBJ2-1, the V gene TRBV19; 8 nucleotides line up with TRBD1. The CDR3 spans 15 residues. Trimming at V came to 6 bases and at J to 4 bases, leaving 8 bases not matched to a gene. Germline assignment: CDR1 LNHDA and CDR2 SQIVND (reference sequence). As DNA, the CDR3 is TGTGCCAGTAGAATACCAGGGGGCCCATACAATGAGCAGTTCTTC. As protein: CASRIPGGPYNEQFF.

The chain employs TRBV3-1 (or the pseudogene TRBV3-2) and TRBJ1-3; TRBD1 is a possible D gene (5 bases). The V gene's germline CDR1 is LGHDT and CDR2 YNNKEL (reference sequence). The CDR3 length is 16 residues. Deletions cut 3 bases from V and 2 bases from J, with 14 bases between. CDR3 residues: CASSQNQGSAGNTIYF. DNA of the CDR3: TGTGCCAGCAGCCAGAATCAGGGCTCCGCTGGAAACACCATATATTTT.

Note on this clone: Different DNA sequences within this sample yield the same CDR3. The gene calls are TRBV5-5 and TRBJ1-2, with TRBD1 as a possible D gene (5 bases). Germline V gene lookup returns CDR1 SGHKS and CDR2 YYEKEE (reference sequence). The V end was cut by 5 bases, the J end by 3 bases, with 8 bases between. This CDR3 has 12 amino acids. CDR3 nucleotides: TGTGCCAGCAGTTTGACAGACTATGGCTACACCTTC. This codes for CASSLTDYGYTF.

As regards this clone: This CDR3 is also generated by other DNA sequences in the sample. The rearrangement links TRBV27 to TRBJ2-1, with D possibly matching TRBD2 (6 bases). V was shortened by 6 bases and J by 0 bases, with 9 bases between the two germline ends. The CDR3 is 14 residues long. Germline V gene data show CDR1 as MNHEY and CDR2 as SMNVEV (reference sequence). The CDR3 reads CASRSGGSYNEQFF. CDR3 DNA sequence: TGTGCCAGCAGGTCCGGGGGCTCCTACAATGAGCAGTTCTTC.

This clone showed up just once. The chain has TRBV3-1 (or the pseudogene TRBV3-2) and TRBJ1-1; D perhaps matches TRBD1 (5 bases). CDR1 and CDR2 (germline): LGHDT, YNNKEL (reference sequence). The CDR3 covers 13 residues. V shed 6 bases and J shed 0 bases, with 8 bases lying between them. The CDR3 loop is CASSTQVNTEAFF. Written as DNA, the CDR3 is TGTGCCAGCAGTACACAGGTGAACACTGAAGCTTTCTTT.

In its sample, this clone was seen once. This chain uses TRBV25-1 with TRBJ1-5; D remains unclear. CDR3 length equals 12 residues. The germline V and J ends were trimmed by 5 bases and 5 bases, with 7 bases remaining between them. Germline CDR1 reads MGHDK; CDR2 reads SYGVNS. Here the CDR3 DNA reads TGTGCCAGCAGTCACGGTGATCAGCCCCAGCATTTT. It is translated as CASSHGDQPQHF.

The chain couples TRBV5-4 to TRBJ2-3, with D unresolved. The CDR3 consists of 13 residues. V dropped 3 bases and J dropped 6 bases, with 11 bases sitting between them. Per germline, CDR1 SGHNT and CDR2 YYREEE (reference sequence). The CDR3, as DNA: TGTGCCAGCAGCTCGGAGATTGCGGATACGCAGTATTTT. This sequence encodes CASSSEIADTQYF.

The sample holds one count of this clone. The rearrangement links TRBV29-1 to TRBJ2-3; TRBD2 matches 7 bases. The CDR3 spans 15 residues. V was pared by 1 base and J by 1 base, with 5 bases of the junction left unmatched. Germline V gene sequence: CDR1 SQVTM, CDR2 ANQGSEA. CDR3 nucleotides: TGCAGCGTTGAAGCGCGGGGGACTGGCACAGATACGCAGTATTTT. Translated, it gives CSVEARGTGTDTQYF.

The rearrangement joins TRBV2 to TRBJ2-7; D is possibly TRBD2 (6 bases). This CDR3 has 13 residues. Trimming shortened V by 11 bases and J by 3 bases, and 17 bases separated the two germline ends. Germline V CDR1 and CDR2: SNHLY, FYNNEI. CDR3 in amino acids: CAGRPGEDYEQYF. CDR3 in DNA: TGTGCCGGGCGCCCGGGGGAGGACTACGAGCAGTACTTC.